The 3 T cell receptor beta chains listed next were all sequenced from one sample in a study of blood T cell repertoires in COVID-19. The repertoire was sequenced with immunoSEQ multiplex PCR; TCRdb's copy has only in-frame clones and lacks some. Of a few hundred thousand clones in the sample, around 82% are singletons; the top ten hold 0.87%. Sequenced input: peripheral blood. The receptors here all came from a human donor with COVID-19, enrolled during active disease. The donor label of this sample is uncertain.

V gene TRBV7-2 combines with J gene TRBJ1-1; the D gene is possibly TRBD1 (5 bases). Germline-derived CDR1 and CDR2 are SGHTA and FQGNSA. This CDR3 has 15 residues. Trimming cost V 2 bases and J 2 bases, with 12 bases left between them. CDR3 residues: CASSLQGLLNTEAFF. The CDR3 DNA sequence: TGTGCCAGCAGCTTACAGGGCCTCCTTAACACTGAAGCTTTCTTT. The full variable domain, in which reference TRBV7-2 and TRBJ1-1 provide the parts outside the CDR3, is GAGVSQSPSNKVTEKGKDVELRCDPISGHTALYWYRQSLGQGLEFLIYFQGNSAPDKSGLPSDRFSAERTGGSVSTLTIQRTQQEDSAVYLCASSLQGLLNTEAFFGQGTRLTVV.

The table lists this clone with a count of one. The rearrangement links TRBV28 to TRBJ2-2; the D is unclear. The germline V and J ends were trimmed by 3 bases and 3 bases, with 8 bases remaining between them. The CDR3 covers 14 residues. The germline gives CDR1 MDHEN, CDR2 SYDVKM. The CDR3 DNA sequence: TGTGCCAGCAGTTTTGCAGGTCACACCGGGGAGCTGTTTTTT. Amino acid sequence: CASSFAGHTGELFF.

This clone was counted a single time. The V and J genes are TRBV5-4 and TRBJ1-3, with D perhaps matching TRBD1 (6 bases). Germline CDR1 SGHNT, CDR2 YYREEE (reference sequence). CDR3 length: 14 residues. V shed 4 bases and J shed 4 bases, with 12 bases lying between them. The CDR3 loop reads CASSPRGSGNTIYF. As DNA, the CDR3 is TGTGCCAGCAGCCCGAGGGGGAGCGGAAACACCATATATTTT.